This TCR beta chain was retrieved from a study of shared clonotypes between healthy human individuals. General study results and limits: Expectations were that clonotype sharing among donors would be affected by sequencing depth. A few donors held 4.5% to 5% of naive CD4 clonotypes in common.

With regard to this clone: The antigen is unknown.

Only in-frame clones appear in the TCRdb table, and some are missing; sequencing was by immunoSEQ multiplex PCR. The repertoire holds some 2.4 million clones, with roughly 93% as singletons. Germline CDR1 MNHNS, CDR2 SASEGT. J lost 0 bases, V lost 2 bases, and 5 bases had no gene match. The CDR3 is 17 residues long. CD45RA+ naive and CD45RA-negative memory subsets were separated from CD4+ cells. The sequenced sample was naive CD4+ T cells from PBMCs. Sample subset: CD45RA+ positively selected. The V call is TRBV6-1, the J call TRBJ1-3; 9 bases line up with TRBD1. This TCR was recovered from a young man in good health. Some clones in this sample may be carry-over from other donors' samples. This CDR3 reads CASSELTGGLSGNTIYF. CDR3 in DNA: TGTGCCAGCAGTGAACTTACAGGGGGCCTCTCTGGAAACACCATATATTTT.